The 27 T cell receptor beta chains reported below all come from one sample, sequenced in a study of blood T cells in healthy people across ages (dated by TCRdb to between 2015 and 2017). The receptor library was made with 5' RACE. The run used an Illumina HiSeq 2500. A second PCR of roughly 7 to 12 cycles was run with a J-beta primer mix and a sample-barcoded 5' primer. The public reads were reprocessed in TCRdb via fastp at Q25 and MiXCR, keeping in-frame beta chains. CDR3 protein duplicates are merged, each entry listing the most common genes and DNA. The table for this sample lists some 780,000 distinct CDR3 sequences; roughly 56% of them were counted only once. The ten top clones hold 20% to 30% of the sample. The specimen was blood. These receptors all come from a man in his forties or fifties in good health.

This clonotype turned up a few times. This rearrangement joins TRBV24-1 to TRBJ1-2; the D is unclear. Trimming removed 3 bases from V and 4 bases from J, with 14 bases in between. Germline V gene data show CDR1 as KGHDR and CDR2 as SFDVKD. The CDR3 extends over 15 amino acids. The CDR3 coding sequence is TGTGCCACCAGTGATGCGCAAGGGTACGGCTATGGCTACACCTTC. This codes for CATSDAQGYGYGYTF.

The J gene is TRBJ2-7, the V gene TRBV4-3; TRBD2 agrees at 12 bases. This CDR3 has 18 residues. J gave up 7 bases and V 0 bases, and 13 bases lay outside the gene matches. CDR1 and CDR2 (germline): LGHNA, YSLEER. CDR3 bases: TGCGCCAGCAGCCAAGATACAGTGACTAGCGGGAGTTTTGGTGAGCAGTACTTC. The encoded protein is CASSQDTVTSGSFGEQYF.

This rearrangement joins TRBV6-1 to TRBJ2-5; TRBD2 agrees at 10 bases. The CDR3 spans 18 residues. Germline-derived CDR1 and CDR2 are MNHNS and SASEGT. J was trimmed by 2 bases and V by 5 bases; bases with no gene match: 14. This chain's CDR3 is CASSPLGPSGGVQETQYF. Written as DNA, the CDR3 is TGTGCCAGCAGTCCCCTCGGACCTAGCGGGGGAGTTCAAGAGACCCAGTACTTC.

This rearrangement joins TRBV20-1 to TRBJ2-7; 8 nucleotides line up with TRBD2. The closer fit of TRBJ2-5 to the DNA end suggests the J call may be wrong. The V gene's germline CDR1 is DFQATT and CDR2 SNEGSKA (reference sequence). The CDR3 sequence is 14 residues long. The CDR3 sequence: CSPDRIGGEETQYF. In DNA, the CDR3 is TGCAGTCCAGACAGGATCGGGGGGGAAGAGACCCAGTACTTC.

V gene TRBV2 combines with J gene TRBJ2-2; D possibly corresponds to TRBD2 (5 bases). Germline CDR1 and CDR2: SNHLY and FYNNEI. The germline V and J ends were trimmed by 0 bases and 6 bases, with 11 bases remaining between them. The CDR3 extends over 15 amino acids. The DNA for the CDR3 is TGTGCCAGCAGTGAAGCGCTTCGGGGTGCCGGGGAGCTGTTTTTT. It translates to CASSEALRGAGELFF.

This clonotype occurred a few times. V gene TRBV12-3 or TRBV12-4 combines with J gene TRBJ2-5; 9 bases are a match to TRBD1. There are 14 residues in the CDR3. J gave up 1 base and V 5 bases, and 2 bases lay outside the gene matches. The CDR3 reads CASSRDRAQETQYF. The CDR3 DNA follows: TGTGCCAGCAGTCGGGACAGGGCCCAAGAGACCCAGTACTTC.

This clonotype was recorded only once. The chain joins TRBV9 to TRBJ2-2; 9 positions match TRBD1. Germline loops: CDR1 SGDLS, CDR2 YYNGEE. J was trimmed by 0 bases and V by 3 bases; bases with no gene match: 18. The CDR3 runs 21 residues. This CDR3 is CASSGGSGNGTGPANTGELFF. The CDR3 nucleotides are TGTGCCAGCAGCGGAGGATCGGGAAACGGGACAGGGCCCGCGAACACCGGGGAGCTGTTTTTT.

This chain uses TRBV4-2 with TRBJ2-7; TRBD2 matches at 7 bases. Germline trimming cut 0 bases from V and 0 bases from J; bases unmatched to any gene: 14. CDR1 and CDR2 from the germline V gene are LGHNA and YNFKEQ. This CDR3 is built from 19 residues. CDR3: CASSQDNRVSLADSYEQYF. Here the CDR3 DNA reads TGTGCCAGCAGCCAAGATAACCGGGTATCGCTAGCGGACTCCTACGAGCAGTACTTC.

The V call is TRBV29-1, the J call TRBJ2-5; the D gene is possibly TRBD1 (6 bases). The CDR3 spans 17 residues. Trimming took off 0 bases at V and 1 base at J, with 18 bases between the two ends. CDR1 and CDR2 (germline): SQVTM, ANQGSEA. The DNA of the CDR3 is TGCAGCGTTGAAGATGAAGAGTCAGGGGCCCCCCAAGAGACCCAGTACTTC. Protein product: CSVEDEESGAPQETQYF.

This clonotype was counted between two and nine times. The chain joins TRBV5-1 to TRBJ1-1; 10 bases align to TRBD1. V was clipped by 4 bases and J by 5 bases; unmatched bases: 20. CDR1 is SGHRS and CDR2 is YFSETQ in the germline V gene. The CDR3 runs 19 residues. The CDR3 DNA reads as TGCGCCAGCAGCCCTAACGCCCCGGGACAGGGGATAGTATGGACTGAAGCTTTCTTT. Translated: CASSPNAPGQGIVWTEAFF.

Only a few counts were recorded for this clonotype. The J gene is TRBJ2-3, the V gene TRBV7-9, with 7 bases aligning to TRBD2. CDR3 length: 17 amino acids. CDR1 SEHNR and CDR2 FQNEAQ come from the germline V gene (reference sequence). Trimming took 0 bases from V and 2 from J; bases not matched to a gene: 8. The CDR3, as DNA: TGTGCCAGCAGCTTAGCTTTGGCGGGGGACTACACAGATACGCAGTATTTT. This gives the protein CASSLALAGDYTDTQYF.

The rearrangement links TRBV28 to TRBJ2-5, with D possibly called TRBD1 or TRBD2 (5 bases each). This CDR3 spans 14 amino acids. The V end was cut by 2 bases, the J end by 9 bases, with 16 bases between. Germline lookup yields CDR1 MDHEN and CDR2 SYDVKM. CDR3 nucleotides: TGTGCCAGCAGTTTACGGTCAGGGACGGCGGCCCAGTACTTC. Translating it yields CASSLRSGTAAQYF.

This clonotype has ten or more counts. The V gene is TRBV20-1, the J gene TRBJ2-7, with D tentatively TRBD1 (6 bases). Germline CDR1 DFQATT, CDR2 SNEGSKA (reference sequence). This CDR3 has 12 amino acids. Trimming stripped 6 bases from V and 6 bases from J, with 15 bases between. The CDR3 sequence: CSAVRDTREQYF. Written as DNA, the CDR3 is TGCAGTGCCGTCCGGGACACACGCGAGCAGTACTTC.

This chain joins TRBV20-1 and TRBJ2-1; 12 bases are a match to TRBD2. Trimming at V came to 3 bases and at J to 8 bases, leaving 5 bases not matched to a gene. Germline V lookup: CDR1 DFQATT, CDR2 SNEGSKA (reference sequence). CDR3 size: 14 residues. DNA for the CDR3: TGCAGTGCTAGCCCTAGCGGGAGGGTCTATGAGCAGTTCTTC. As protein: CSASPSGRVYEQFF.

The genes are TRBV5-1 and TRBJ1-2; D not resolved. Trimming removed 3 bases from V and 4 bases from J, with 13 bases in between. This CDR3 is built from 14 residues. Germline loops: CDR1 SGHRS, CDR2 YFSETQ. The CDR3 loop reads CASSSGGKSYGYTF. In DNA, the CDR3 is TGCGCCAGCAGCTCTGGAGGGAAGAGCTATGGCTACACCTTC.

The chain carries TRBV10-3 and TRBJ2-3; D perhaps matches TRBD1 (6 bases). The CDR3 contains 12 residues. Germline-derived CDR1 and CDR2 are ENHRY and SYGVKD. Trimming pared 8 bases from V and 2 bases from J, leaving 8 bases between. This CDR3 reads CAIRTVTDTQYF. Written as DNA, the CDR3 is TGTGCCATCCGGACAGTCACAGATACGCAGTATTTT.

Here the CDR3 reads CASREEGGFTDTQYF. The CDR3 bases are TGTGCCAGCCGGGAGGAAGGGGGCTTCACAGATACGCAGTATTTT. V is TRBV6-2 or TRBV6-3 and J is TRBJ2-3, with D perhaps being TRBD1 or TRBD2 (7 bases each). CDR1 and CDR2 from the germline V gene are MNHEY and SVGEGT. CDR3 length: 15 amino acids. Trimming took off 8 bases at V and 2 bases at J, with 17 bases between the two ends.

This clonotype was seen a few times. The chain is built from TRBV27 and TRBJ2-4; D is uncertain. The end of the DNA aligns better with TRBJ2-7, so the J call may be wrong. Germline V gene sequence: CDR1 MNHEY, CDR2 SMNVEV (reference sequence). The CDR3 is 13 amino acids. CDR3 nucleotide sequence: TGTGCCAGCAGTTTCGGCTCGAACTACGAGCAGTACTTC. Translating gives CASSFGSNYEQYF.

The CDR3 spells CASSQVGTGVREQFF. The CDR3 nucleotides are TGTGCCAGCAGCCAAGTGGGGACAGGGGTACGTGAGCAGTTCTTC. The J gene is TRBJ2-1, the V gene TRBV4-2, with 10 bases aligning to TRBD1. The CDR3 loop spans 15 amino acids. V shed 1 base and J 9 bases; nucleotides not matched to a gene: 6. Germline CDR1 is LGHNA and CDR2 is YNFKEQ.

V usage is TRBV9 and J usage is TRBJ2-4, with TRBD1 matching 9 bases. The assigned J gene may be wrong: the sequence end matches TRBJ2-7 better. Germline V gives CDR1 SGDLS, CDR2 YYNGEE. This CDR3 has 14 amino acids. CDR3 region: CASSEGGQGYEQYF. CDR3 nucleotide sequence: TGTGCCAGCAGCGAGGGGGGACAGGGTTACGAGCAGTACTTC.

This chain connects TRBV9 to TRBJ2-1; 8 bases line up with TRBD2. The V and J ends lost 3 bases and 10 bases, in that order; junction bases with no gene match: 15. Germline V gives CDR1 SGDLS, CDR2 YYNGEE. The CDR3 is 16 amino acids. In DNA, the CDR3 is TGTGCCAGCAGCGCCGACGGGGCGGGAGGTGGTGTAGAGCAGTTCTTC. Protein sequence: CASSADGAGGGVEQFF. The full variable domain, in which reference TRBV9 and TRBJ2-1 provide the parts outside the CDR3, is DSGVTQTPKHLITATGQRVTLRCSPRSGDLSVYWYQQSLDQGLQFLIQYYNGEERAKGNILERFSAQQFPDLHSELNLSSLELGDSALYFCASSADGAGGGVEQFFGPGTRLTVL.

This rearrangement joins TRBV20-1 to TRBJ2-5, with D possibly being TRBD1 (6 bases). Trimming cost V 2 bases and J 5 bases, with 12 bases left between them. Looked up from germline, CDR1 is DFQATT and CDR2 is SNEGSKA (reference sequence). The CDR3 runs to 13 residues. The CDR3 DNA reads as TGCAGTGCTAGAATCATTAGGGGGGAGACCCAGTACTTC. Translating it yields CSARIIRGETQYF.

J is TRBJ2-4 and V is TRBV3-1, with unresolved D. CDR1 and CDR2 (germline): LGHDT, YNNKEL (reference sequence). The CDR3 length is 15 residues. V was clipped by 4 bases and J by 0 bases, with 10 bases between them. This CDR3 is CASSRTPSAKNIQYF. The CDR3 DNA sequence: TGTGCCAGCAGCCGAACACCCTCAGCCAAAAACATTCAGTACTTC.

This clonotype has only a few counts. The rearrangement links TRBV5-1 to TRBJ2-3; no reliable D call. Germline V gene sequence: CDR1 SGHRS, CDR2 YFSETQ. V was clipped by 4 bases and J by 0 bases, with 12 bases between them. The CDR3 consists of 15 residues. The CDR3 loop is CASSPDGTSTDTQYF. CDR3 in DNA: TGCGCCAGCAGCCCGGACGGTACTAGCACAGATACGCAGTATTTT.

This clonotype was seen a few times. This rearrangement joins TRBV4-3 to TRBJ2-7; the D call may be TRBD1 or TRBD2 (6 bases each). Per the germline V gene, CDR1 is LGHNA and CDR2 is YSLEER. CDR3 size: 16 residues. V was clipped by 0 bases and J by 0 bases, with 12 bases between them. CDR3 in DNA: TGCGCCAGCAGCCAAGATGTAGGAGGGGGCTCCTACGAGCAGTACTTC. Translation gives CASSQDVGGGSYEQYF.

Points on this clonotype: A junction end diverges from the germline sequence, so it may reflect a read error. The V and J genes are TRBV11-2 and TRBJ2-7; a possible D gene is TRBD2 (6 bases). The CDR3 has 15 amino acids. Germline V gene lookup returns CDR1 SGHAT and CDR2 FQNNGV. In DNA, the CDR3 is TGTACCAGCAGCTCCCTGGAGGGTCGCCGCTACGAGCAGTACTTC. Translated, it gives CTSSSLEGRRYEQYF.

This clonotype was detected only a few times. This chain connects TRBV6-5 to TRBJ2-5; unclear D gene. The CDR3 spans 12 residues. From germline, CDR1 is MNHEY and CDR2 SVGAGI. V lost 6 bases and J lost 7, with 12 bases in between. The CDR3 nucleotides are TGTGCCAGCAGCCCACCCCTGGGGACCCAGTACTTC. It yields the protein CASSPPLGTQYF.